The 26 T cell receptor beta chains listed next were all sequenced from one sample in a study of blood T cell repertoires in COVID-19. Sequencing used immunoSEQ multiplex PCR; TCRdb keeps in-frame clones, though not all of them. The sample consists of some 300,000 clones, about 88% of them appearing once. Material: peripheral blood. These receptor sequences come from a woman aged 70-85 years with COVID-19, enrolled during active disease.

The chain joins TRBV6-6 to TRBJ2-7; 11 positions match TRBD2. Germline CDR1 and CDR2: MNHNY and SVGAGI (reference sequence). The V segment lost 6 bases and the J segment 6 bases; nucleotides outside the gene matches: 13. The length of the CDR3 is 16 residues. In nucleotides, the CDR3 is TGTGCCAGCAGACCCCCCCTTAGCGGGGGGGCCTCCGAGCAGTACTTC. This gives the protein CASRPPLSGGASEQYF.

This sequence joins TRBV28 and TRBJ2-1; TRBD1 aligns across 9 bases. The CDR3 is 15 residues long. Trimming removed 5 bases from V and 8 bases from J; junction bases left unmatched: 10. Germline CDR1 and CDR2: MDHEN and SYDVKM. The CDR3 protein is CASSPTFYRGHEQFF. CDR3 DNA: TGTGCCAGCAGTCCAACCTTCTACAGGGGGCATGAGCAGTTCTTC.

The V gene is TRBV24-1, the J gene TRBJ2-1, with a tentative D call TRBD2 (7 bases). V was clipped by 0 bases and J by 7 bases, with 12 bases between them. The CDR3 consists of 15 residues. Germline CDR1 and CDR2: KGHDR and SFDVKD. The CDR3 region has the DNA TGTGCCACCAGTGATTTGCGGGGGGCCGGGAATGAGCAGTTCTTC. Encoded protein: CATSDLRGAGNEQFF.

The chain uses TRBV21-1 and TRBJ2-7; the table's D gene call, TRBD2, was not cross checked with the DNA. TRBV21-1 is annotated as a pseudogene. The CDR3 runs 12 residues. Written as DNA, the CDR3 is TGTGCCAGCAGCACCTTCTCCTACGAGCAGTACTTC. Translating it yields CASSTFSYEQYF.

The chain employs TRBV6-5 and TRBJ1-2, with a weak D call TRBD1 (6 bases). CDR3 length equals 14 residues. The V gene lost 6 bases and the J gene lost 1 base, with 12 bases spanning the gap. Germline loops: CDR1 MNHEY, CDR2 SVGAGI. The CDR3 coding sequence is TGTGCCAGCAGGGAGGCAGGGGTTAACTATGGCTACACCTTC. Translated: CASREAGVNYGYTF.

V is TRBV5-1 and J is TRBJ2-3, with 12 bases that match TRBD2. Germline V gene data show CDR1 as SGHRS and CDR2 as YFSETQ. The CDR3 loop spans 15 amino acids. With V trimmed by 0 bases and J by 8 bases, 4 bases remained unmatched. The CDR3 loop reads CASSLASGGAGTQYF. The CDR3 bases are TGCGCCAGCAGCTTGGCTAGCGGGGGGGCCGGTACGCAGTATTTT.

The CDR3 protein is CATSEGLASGANVLTF. CDR3 in DNA: TGTGCCACCAGTGAGGGACTGGCCTCTGGGGCCAACGTCCTGACTTTC. The chain couples TRBV24-1 to TRBJ2-6, with D maybe TRBD2 (6 bases). The germline V and J ends were trimmed by 4 bases and 0 bases, with 9 bases remaining between them. Germline-derived CDR1 and CDR2 are KGHDR and SFDVKD. This CDR3 is built from 16 residues.

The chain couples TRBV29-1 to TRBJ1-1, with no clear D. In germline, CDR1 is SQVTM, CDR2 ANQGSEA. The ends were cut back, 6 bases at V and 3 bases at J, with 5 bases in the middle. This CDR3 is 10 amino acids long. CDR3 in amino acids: CSVVYTEAFF. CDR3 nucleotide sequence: TGCAGCGTCGTCTACACTGAAGCTTTCTTT.

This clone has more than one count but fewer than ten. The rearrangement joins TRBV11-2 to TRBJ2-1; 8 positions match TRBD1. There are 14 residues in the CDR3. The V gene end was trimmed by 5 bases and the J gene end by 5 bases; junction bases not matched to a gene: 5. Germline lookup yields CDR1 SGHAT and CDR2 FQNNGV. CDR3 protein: CASSKMGQDNEQFF. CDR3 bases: TGTGCCAGCAGCAAGATGGGACAGGACAATGAGCAGTTCTTC.

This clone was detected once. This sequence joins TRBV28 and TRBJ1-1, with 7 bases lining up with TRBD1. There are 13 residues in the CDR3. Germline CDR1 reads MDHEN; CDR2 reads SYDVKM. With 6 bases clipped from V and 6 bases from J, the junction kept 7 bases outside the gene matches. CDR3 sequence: CASSLTGAPEAFF. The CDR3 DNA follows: TGTGCCAGCAGCTTAACAGGGGCTCCTGAAGCTTTCTTT.

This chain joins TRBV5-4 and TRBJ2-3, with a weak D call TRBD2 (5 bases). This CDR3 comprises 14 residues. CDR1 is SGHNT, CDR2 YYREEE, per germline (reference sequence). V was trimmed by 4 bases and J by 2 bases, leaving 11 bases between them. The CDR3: CASSLAKSTDTQYF. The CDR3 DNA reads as TGTGCCAGCAGCCTAGCCAAATCCACAGATACGCAGTATTTT.

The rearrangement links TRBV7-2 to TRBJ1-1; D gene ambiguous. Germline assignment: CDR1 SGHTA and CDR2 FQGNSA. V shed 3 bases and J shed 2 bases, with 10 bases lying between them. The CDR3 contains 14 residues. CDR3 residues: CASSLRDTNTEAFF. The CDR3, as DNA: TGTGCCAGCAGCTTGAGGGATACAAACACTGAAGCTTTCTTT.

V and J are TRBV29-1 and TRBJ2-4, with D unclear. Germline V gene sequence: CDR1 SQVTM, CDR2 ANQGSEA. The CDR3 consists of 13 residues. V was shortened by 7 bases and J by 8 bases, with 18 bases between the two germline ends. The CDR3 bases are TGCAGCGCCGTAGGATCAGGAATGGACATTCAGTACTTC. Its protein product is CSAVGSGMDIQYF. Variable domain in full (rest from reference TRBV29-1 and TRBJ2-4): SAVISQKPSRDICQRGTSLTIQCQVDSQVTMMFWYRQQPGQSLTLIATANQGSEATYESGFVIDKFPISRPNLTFSTLTVSNMSPEDSSIYLCSAVGSGMDIQYFGAGTRLSVL.

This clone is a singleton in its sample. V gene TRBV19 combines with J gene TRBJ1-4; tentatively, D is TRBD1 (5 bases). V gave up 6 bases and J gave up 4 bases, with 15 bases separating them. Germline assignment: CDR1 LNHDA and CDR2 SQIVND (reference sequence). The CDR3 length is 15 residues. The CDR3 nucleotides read TGTGCCAGTAGACAGGATGGACGGATTAATGAAAAACTGTTTTTT. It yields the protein CASRQDGRINEKLFF.

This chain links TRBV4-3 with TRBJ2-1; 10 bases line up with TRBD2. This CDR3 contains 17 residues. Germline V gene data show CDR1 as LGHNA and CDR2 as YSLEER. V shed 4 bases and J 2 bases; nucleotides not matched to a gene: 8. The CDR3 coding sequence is TGCGCCAGCAGCCGCTTCGGACTAGCGGAGCCCTACAATGAGCAGTTCTTC. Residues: CASSRFGLAEPYNEQFF.

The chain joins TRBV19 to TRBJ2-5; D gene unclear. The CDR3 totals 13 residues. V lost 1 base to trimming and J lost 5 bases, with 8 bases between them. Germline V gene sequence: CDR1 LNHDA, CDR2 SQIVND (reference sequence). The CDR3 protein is CASSIGAKETQYF. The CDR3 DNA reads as TGTGCCAGTAGTATAGGAGCTAAGGAGACCCAGTACTTC.

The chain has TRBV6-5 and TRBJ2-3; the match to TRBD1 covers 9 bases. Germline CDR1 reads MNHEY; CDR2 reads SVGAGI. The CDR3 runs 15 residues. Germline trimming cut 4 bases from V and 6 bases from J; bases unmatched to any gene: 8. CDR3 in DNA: TGTGCCAGCAGTTCTCGCTGGACAGGGGCGGATACGCAGTATTTT. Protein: CASSSRWTGADTQYF.

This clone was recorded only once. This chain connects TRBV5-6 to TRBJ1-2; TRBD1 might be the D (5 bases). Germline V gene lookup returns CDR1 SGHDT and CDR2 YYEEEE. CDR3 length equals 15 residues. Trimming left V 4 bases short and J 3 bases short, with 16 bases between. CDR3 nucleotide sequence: TGTGCCAGCAGCCCCATTCGGGGGTTGGACTATGGCTACACCTTC. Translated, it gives CASSPIRGLDYGYTF.

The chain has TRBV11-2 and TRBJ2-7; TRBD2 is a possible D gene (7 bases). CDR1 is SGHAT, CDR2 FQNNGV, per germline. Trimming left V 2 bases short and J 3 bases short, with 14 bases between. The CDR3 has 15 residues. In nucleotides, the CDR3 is TGTGCCAGCAGCTTAAGGGGGGGGTCATTCTACGAGCAGTACTTC. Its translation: CASSLRGGSFYEQYF.

The DNA of the CDR3 is TGTGCCACCCCTTGGGACTTGACAGGGGCCACCTACAATGAGCAGTTCTTC. It yields the protein CATPWDLTGATYNEQFF. This chain links TRBV24-1 with TRBJ2-1; TRBD1 aligns across 8 bases. V dropped 9 bases and J dropped 2; count of bases not matched to a gene: 14. This CDR3 is built from 17 residues. Germline V gene lookup returns CDR1 KGHDR and CDR2 SFDVKD.

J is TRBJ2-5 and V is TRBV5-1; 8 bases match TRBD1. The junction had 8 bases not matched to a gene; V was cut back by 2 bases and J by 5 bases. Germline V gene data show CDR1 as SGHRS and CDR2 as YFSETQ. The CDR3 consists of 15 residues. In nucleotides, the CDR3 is TGCGCCAGCAGCTTCCAGGGGGCGCATTCGGAGACCCAGTACTTC. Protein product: CASSFQGAHSETQYF.

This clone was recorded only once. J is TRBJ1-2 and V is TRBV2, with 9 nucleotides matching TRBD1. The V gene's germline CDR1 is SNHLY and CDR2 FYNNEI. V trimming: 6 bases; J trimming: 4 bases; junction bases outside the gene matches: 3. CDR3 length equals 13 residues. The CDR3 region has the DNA TGTGCCAGCAGGGACAGGGGTCCCTATGGCTACACCTTC. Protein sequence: CASRDRGPYGYTF.

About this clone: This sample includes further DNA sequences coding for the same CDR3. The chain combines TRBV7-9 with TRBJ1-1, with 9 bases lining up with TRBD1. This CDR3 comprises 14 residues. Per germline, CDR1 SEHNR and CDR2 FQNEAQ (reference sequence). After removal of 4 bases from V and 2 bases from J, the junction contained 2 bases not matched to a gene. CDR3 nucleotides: TGTGCCAGCAGCTGGGGACAGGGCAACACTGAAGCTTTCTTT. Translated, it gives CASSWGQGNTEAFF.

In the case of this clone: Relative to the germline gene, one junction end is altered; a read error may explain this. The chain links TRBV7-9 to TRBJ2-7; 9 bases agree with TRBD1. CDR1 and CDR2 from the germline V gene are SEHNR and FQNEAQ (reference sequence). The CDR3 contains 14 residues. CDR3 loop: CASSLDAGQGITNF. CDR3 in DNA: TGTGCCAGCAGCTTAGACGCGGGACAGGGAATAACGAACTTC.

In DNA form, the CDR3 reads TGTGCCAGCTCACTTGTGACAGGGGGCTCCTACAATGAGCAGTTCTTC. Translated: CASSLVTGGSYNEQFF. The V call is TRBV18, the J call TRBJ2-1; 9 positions agree with TRBD1. CDR1 and CDR2 (germline): KGHSH, LQKENI. V dropped 4 bases and J dropped 0; count of bases not matched to a gene: 4. This CDR3 comprises 16 residues.

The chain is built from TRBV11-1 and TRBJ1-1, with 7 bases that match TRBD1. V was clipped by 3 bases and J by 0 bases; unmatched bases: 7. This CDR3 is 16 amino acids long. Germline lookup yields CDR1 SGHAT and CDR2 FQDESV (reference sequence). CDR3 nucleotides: TGTGCCAGCAGCTTTGTGGCAGGGGGAATGAACACTGAAGCTTTCTTT. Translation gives CASSFVAGGMNTEAFF.